The 22 T cell receptor beta chains below all came from one sample that was sequenced in a study of T cell changes during pregnancy in multiple sclerosis. The protocol was immunoSEQ multiplex PCR, while the TCRdb copy is restricted to in-frame clones and leaves out a portion. The sample lists around 71,000 clones; just over 90% were seen once. The specimen was peripheral blood, collected in the third trimester of pregnancy. The receptor set was obtained from a female donor with multiple sclerosis, enrolled in a pregnancy study.

V usage is TRBV7-2 and J usage is TRBJ1-2; TRBD1 might be the D (5 bases). Trimming took off 6 bases at V and 7 bases at J, with 21 bases between the two ends. From germline, CDR1 is SGHTA and CDR2 FQGNSA. This CDR3 has 15 residues. The CDR3 region is CASSSRFELRGGYTF. The DNA for the CDR3 is TGTGCCAGCAGTTCGCGATTCGAACTAAGGGGTGGCTACACCTTC.

This clone was counted a single time. The rearrangement joins TRBV6-5 to TRBJ2-7, with 10 positions matching TRBD1. This CDR3 is built from 15 residues. V was clipped by 6 bases and J by 1 base; unmatched bases: 6. Germline assignment: CDR1 MNHEY and CDR2 SVGAGI. Here the CDR3 reads CASRGQGGGSYEQYF. CDR3 coding DNA: TGTGCCAGCAGAGGACAGGGGGGGGGATCCTACGAGCAGTACTTC.

V is TRBV9 and J is TRBJ2-7, with 10 bases fitting TRBD2. V was pared by 3 bases and J by 6 bases, with 6 bases of the junction left unmatched. The CDR3 sequence is 14 residues long. Germline values: CDR1 SGDLS, CDR2 YYNGEE. This CDR3 reads CASSASGSFGEQYF. DNA of the CDR3: TGTGCCAGCAGCGCTAGCGGGAGCTTCGGCGAGCAGTACTTC.

The chain is built from TRBV19 and TRBJ2-5; 13 bases fit TRBD2. Per the germline V gene, CDR1 is LNHDA and CDR2 is SQIVND (reference sequence). V lost 3 bases to trimming and J lost 1 base; unmatched junction nucleotides: 8. The CDR3 totals 18 residues. The CDR3, as DNA: TGTGCCAGTAGTATGGCCCCTGGACTAGCGGGGGCCCAAGAGACCCAGTACTTC. This encodes CASSMAPGLAGAQETQYF.

V gene TRBV5-1 combines with J gene TRBJ2-5; D is ambiguous. Deletions cut 0 bases from V and 7 bases from J, with 16 bases between. There are 15 residues in the CDR3. CDR1 is SGHRS and CDR2 is YFSETQ in the germline V gene. The CDR3 is CASSLERGSPRTQYF. CDR3 DNA sequence: TGCGCCAGCAGCTTGGAGAGAGGCAGTCCGCGGACCCAGTACTTC.

This clone was counted once. This chain joins TRBV6-6 and TRBJ2-5; D not certain. Germline CDR1 reads MNHNY; CDR2 reads SVGAGI (reference sequence). The length of the CDR3 is 11 residues. With 8 bases removed from V and 5 bases from J, the gap between germline ends came to 9 bases. The CDR3 sequence: CASSSRETQYF. DNA for the CDR3: TGTGCCAGCTCCTCCAGGGAGACCCAGTACTTC.

The gene calls are TRBV11-1 and TRBJ2-1, with TRBD2 as a possible D gene (6 bases). Germline V lookup: CDR1 SGHAT, CDR2 FQDESV (reference sequence). The CDR3 loop spans 17 amino acids. The V end was cut by 2 bases, the J end by 1 base, with 15 bases between. CDR3 sequence reads: CASSLLIGSGSYNEQFF. CDR3 sequence (DNA): TGTGCCAGCAGCTTACTAATCGGGAGTGGGTCCTACAATGAGCAGTTCTTC. Combining the CDR3 with reference TRBV11-1 and TRBJ2-1 gives the whole variable domain EAEVAQSPRYKITEKSQAVAFWCDPISGHATLYWYRQILGQGPELLVQFQDESVVDDSQLPKDRFSAERLKGVDSTLKIQPAELGDSAMYLCASSLLIGSGSYNEQFFGPGTRLTVL.

The gene calls are TRBV6-1 and TRBJ2-1, with TRBD1 matching 9 bases. The CDR3 spans 15 residues. The V gene's germline CDR1 is MNHNS and CDR2 SASEGT. Trimming took 7 bases from V and 6 from J; bases not matched to a gene: 10. The CDR3 reads CASNTRETGGNEQFF. CDR3 nucleotides: TGTGCCAGCAACACCAGGGAGACAGGGGGCAATGAGCAGTTCTTC.

This chain connects TRBV19 to TRBJ2-3, with 9 bases that match TRBD2. Germline CDR1 reads LNHDA; CDR2 reads SQIVND (reference sequence). Losses at the gene ends were 3 bases for V and 5 bases for J; bases not matched to a gene: 9. This CDR3 region has 16 residues. CDR3 nucleotide sequence: TGTGCCAGTAGTATGTTATCGGCGGGAGGGATAGATACGCAGTATTTT. Translating gives CASSMLSAGGIDTQYF.

The chain joins TRBV5-1 to TRBJ2-2; TRBD2 aligns across 12 bases. The ends lost 0 bases at V and 7 bases at J; junction bases unmatched: 7. The CDR3 has 17 residues. Germline V gene lookup returns CDR1 SGHRS and CDR2 YFSETQ. CDR3 loop: CASSLGLAGVPGGELFF. CDR3 DNA: TGCGCCAGCAGCTTGGGACTAGCGGGAGTCCCTGGCGGGGAGCTGTTTTTT.

This chain uses TRBV27 with TRBJ1-2; 10 nucleotides agree with TRBD1. Germline values: CDR1 MNHEY, CDR2 SMNVEV (reference sequence). The CDR3 loop spans 17 amino acids. Trimming at V came to 4 bases and at J to 3 bases, leaving 11 bases not matched to a gene. This CDR3 is CASSSTGGLRTYYGYTF. The CDR3 DNA reads as TGTGCCAGCAGTTCGACAGGGGGCCTGAGAACATACTATGGCTACACCTTC.

The chain is built from TRBV19 and TRBJ2-7; the match to TRBD2 covers 7 bases. Germline assignment: CDR1 LNHDA and CDR2 SQIVND (reference sequence). The CDR3 is 15 amino acids. V gave up 3 bases and J gave up 7 bases; unmatched junction bases: 12. Here the CDR3 reads CASSMGLPYSGEQYF. The CDR3 DNA reads TGTGCCAGTAGTATGGGACTACCGTACAGCGGGGAGCAGTACTTC.

This clone turned up a few times. The chain carries TRBV19 and TRBJ2-7; 7 nucleotides agree with TRBD1. Germline assignment: CDR1 LNHDA and CDR2 SQIVND (reference sequence). CDR3 length: 14 residues. V shed 4 bases and J 0 bases; nucleotides not matched to a gene: 3. The CDR3 spells CASSRQGSSYEQYF. CDR3 DNA: TGTGCCAGTAGTAGACAGGGTTCCTCCTACGAGCAGTACTTC. The complete variable domain, with remaining parts taken from reference TRBV19 and TRBJ2-7, reads DGGITQSPKYLFRKEGQNVTLSCEQNLNHDAMYWYRQDPGQGLRLIYYSQIVNDFQKGDIAEGYSVSREKKESFPLTVTSAQKNPTAFYLCASSRQGSSYEQYFGPGTRLTVT.

The chain joins TRBV7-2 to TRBJ2-2; TRBD1 matches 7 bases. Germline CDR1 reads SGHTA; CDR2 reads FQGNSA. CDR3 length: 17 amino acids. V was pared by 5 bases and J by 0 bases, with 9 bases of the junction left unmatched. The CDR3 sequence is CASSPSPQGANTGELFF. The DNA of the CDR3 is TGTGCCAGCAGCCCGTCTCCGCAGGGGGCGAACACCGGGGAGCTGTTTTTT.

About this clone: Within the sample, other DNA sequences also encode this same CDR3. The chain has TRBV5-1 and TRBJ2-5; 10 bases align to TRBD1. After removal of 4 bases from V and 2 bases from J, the junction contained 2 bases not matched to a gene. CDR1 and CDR2 from the germline V gene are SGHRS and YFSETQ. The CDR3 contains 14 residues. Here the CDR3 reads CASSQGQGQETQYF. The CDR3 nucleotides read TGCGCCAGCAGCCAGGGACAGGGGCAAGAGACCCAGTACTTC.

J is TRBJ2-1 and V is TRBV6-5; D gene unclear. CDR1 MNHEY and CDR2 SVGAGI come from the germline V gene. CDR3 size: 15 residues. V lost 2 bases and J lost 2, with 10 bases in between. The CDR3 loop is CASSYIRDTYNEQFF. CDR3 in DNA: TGTGCCAGCAGTTACATCCGAGACACCTACAATGAGCAGTTCTTC.

This rearrangement joins TRBV4-1 to TRBJ1-2, with a weak D call TRBD1 (5 bases). Trimming took off 1 base at V and 2 bases at J, with 14 bases between the two ends. Germline CDR1 and CDR2: MGHRA and YSYEKL. The CDR3 consists of 16 residues. The CDR3 DNA reads as TGCGCCAGCAGCCAAGTAGGCGGCAGGGCGAACTATGGCTACACCTTC. It codes for CASSQVGGRANYGYTF.

The V and J genes are TRBV5-1 and TRBJ2-3, with 11 bases fitting TRBD2. CDR1 is SGHRS and CDR2 is YFSETQ in the germline V gene. With 4 bases clipped from V and 5 bases from J, the junction kept 12 bases outside the gene matches. The CDR3 is 17 amino acids. The CDR3 spells CASSVNVAGGIGDTQYF. The CDR3 bases are TGCGCCAGCAGCGTGAACGTAGCGGGAGGGATCGGAGATACGCAGTATTTT.

This clone was seen a single time. The CDR3 region is CASTLGVGETQYF. CDR3 nucleotide sequence: TGTGCTAGTACCTTAGGGGTGGGAGAGACCCAGTACTTC. The V call is TRBV12-5, the J call TRBJ2-5, with a weak D call TRBD1 (5 bases). Between the trimmed V and J ends, which lost 8 bases and 4 bases, there was a span of 14 bases. Germline loops: CDR1 LGHNT, CDR2 FRNRAP. The CDR3 runs to 13 residues.

V gene TRBV13 combines with J gene TRBJ2-3; 8 bases map to TRBD2. Trimming cost V 4 bases and J 6 bases; bases outside gene matches: 12. This CDR3 is built from 16 residues. CDR1 is PRHDT and CDR2 is FYEKMQ in the germline V gene (reference sequence). In DNA, the CDR3 is TGTGCCAGCAGCTCAGAGCGGGAGTCTTCCCTCGATACGCAGTATTTT. Translation: CASSSERESSLDTQYF.

The rearrangement links TRBV5-1 to TRBJ2-6; TRBD2 agrees at 9 bases. J gave up 4 bases and V 4 bases, and 12 bases lay outside the gene matches. CDR3 size: 18 residues. Germline V CDR1 and CDR2: SGHRS, YFSETQ. In DNA form, the CDR3 reads TGCGCCAGCAGCCGGGGGGCTAGCGGGGAAGGAGGGGCCAACGTCCTGACTTTC. It yields the protein CASSRGASGEGGANVLTF.

This clone was observed a single time. V gene TRBV10-3 combines with J gene TRBJ2-1; D perhaps matches TRBD2 (5 bases). Germline assignment: CDR1 ENHRY and CDR2 SYGVKD. The V end was cut by 6 bases, the J end by 6 bases, with 15 bases between. There are 14 residues in the CDR3. DNA for the CDR3: TGTGCCATCAGCCCGGACTCTAGCCCCAATGAGCAGTTCTTC. Translated, it gives CAISPDSSPNEQFF.